This T cell receptor beta chain was retrieved from a study of blood T cell repertoires in COVID-19. Study-wide context: Samples came from the United States, Italy and Spain, spanning acute and convalescent COVID-19.

Sequencing used immunoSEQ multiplex PCR; TCRdb keeps in-frame clones, though not all of them. This sample has 200,000 to 300,000 clones, with around four fifths found just once. V lost 0 bases to trimming and J lost 4 bases; unmatched junction nucleotides: 5. The germline gives CDR1 SGHRS, CDR2 YFSETQ. The CDR3 loop spans 16 amino acids. Material: peripheral blood. This sequence was found in a woman in her fifties or sixties with active or convalescent COVID-19. This chain joins TRBV5-1 and TRBJ2-5, with 11 bases aligning to TRBD1. In DNA form, the CDR3 reads TGCGCCAGCAGCTTGGTGGGACAGGGGGATAGAGAGACCCAGTACTTC. This sequence encodes CASSLVGQGDRETQYF.